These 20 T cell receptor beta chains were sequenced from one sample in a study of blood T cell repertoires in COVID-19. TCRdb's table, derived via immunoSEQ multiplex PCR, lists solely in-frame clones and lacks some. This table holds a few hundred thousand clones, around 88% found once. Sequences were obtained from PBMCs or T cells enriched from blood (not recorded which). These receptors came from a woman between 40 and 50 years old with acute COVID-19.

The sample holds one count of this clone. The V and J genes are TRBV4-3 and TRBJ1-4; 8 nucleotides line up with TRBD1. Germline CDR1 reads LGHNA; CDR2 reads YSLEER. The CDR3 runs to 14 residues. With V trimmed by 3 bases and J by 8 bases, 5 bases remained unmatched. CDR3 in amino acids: CASSHGQGFEKLFF. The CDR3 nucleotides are TGCGCCAGCAGCCACGGACAGGGCTTCGAAAAACTGTTTTTT.

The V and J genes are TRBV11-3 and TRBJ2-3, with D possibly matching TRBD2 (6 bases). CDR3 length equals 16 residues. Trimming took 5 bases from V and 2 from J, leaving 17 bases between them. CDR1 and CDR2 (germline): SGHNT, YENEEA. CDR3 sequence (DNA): TGTGCCAGCAGCCCCGGGGACTGGGAAACCACAGATACGCAGTATTTT. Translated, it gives CASSPGDWETTDTQYF.

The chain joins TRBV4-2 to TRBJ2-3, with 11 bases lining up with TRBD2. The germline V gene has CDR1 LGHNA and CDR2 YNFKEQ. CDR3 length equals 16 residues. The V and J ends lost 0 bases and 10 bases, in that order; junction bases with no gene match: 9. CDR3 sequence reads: CASSQDGIAGGLAQYF. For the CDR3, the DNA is TGTGCCAGCAGCCAAGATGGGATAGCGGGGGGGCTGGCGCAGTATTTT.

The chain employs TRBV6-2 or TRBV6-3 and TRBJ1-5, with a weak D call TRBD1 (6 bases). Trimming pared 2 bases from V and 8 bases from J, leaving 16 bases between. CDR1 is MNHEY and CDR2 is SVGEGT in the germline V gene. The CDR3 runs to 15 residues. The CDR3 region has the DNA TGTGCCAGCAGTTACCTGGGACACCGAGGGGAGCCCCAGCATTTT. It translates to CASSYLGHRGEPQHF.

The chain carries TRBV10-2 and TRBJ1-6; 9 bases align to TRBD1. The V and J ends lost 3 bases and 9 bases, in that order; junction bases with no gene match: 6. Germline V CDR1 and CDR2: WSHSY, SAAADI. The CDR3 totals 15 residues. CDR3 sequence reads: CASSDSDRGGSPLHF. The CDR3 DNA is TGCGCCAGCAGTGACTCGGACAGGGGAGGTTCACCCCTCCACTTT.

The CDR3 DNA reads TGTGCCAGCAGCTCCACGGGGGGTAATCAGCCCCAGCATTTT. Protein: CASSSTGGNQPQHF. The chain has TRBV7-2 and TRBJ1-5, with D tentatively TRBD1 (5 bases). Germline lookup yields CDR1 SGHTA and CDR2 FQGNSA. Trimming pared 4 bases from V and 4 bases from J, leaving 11 bases between. The CDR3 consists of 14 residues.

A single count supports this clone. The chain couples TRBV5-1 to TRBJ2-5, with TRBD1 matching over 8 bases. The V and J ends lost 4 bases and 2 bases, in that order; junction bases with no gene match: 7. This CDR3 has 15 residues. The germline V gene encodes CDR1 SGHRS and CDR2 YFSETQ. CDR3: CASSPTRTGQETQYF. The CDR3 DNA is TGCGCCAGCAGCCCAACTCGGACAGGGCAAGAGACCCAGTACTTC.

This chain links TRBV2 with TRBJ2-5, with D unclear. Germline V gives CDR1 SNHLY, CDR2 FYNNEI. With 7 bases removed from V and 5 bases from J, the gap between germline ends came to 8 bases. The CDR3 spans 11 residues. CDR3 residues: CASKAWETQYF. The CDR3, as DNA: TGTGCCAGCAAAGCCTGGGAGACCCAGTACTTC.

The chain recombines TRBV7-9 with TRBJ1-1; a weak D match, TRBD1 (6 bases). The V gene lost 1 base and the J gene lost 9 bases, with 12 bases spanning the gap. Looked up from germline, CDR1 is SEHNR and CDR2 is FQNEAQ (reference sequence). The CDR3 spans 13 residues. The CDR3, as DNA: TGTGCCAGCAGCTTAGAGGGACACCCCAAAGCTTTCTTT. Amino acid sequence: CASSLEGHPKAFF.

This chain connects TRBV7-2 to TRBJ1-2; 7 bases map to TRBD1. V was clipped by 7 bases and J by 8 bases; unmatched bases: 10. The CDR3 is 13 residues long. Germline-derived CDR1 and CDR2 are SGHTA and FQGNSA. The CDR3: CASTRQGVSGYTF. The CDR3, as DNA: TGTGCCAGCACCCGACAGGGTGTTAGCGGCTACACCTTC.

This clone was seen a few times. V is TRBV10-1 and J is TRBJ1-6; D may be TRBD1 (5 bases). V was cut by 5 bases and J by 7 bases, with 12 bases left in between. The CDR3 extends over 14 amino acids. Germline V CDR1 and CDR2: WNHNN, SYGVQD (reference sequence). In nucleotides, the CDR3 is TGCGCCAGCAGTTCGGGGGTTGAGAATTCACCCCTCCACTTT. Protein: CASSSGVENSPLHF.

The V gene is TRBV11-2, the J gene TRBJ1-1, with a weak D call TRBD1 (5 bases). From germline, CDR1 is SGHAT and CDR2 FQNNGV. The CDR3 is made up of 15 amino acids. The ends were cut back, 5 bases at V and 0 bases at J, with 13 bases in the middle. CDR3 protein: CASSKGTSMNTEAFF. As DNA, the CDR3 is TGTGCCAGCAGCAAAGGGACTTCGATGAACACTGAAGCTTTCTTT.

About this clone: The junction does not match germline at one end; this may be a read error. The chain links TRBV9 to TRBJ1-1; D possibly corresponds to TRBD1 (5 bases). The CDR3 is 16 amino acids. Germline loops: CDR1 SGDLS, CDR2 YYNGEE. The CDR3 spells CASSVVAGRTNAEAFF. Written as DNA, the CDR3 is TGTGCCAGCAGCGTAGTGGCAGGGAGGACGAACGCTGAAGCTTTCTTT.

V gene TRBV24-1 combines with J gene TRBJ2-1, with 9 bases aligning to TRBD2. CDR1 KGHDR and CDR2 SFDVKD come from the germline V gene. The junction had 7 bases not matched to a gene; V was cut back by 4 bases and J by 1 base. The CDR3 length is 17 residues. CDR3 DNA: TGTGCCACCAGTGACCCAGGACTAGCGTCATCCTACAATGAGCAGTTCTTC. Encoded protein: CATSDPGLASSYNEQFF.

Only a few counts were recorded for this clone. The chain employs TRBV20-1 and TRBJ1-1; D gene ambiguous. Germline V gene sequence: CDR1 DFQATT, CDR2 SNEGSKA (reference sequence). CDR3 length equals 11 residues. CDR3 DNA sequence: TGCAGCGGTGACAATTTTCCTGAAGCTTTCTTT. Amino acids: CSGDNFPEAFF.

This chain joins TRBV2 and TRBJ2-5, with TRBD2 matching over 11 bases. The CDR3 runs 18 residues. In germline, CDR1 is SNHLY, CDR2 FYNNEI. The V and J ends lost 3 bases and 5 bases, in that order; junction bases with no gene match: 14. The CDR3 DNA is TGTGCCAGCAGTGATTATGTGGGCGTAGCGGGGGGGATGGAGACCCAGTACTTC. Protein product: CASSDYVGVAGGMETQYF.

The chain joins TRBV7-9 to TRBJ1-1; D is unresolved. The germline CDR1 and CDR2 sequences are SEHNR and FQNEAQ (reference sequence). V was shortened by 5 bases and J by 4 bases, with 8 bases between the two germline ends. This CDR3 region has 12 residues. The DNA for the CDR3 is TGTGCCAGCAGCCCCCTGAGCACTGAAGCTTTCTTT. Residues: CASSPLSTEAFF.

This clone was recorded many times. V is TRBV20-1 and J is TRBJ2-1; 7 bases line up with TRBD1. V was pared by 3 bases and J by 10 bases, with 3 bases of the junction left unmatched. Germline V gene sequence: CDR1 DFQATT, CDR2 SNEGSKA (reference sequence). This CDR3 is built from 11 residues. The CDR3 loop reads CSARMDREQFF. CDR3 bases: TGCAGTGCTAGGATGGACAGGGAGCAGTTCTTC.

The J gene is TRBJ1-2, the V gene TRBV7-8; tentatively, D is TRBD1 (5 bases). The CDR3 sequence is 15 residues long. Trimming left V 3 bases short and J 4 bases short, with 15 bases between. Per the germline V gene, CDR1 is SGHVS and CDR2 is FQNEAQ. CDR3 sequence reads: CASSLGLQESYGYTF. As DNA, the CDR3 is TGTGCCAGCAGCTTGGGACTACAGGAATCCTATGGCTACACCTTC.

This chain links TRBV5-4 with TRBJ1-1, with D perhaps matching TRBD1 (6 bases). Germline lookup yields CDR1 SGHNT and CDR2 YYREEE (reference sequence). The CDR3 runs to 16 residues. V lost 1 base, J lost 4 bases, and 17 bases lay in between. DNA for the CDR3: TGTGCCAGCAGCTTGAGGGCAGGGGTCAGGGGCACTGAAGCTTTCTTT. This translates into CASSLRAGVRGTEAFF.